Sequencing of this T cell receptor (beta chain) was carried out in a study of technical replicates of blood from a few donors. V was pared by 7 bases and J by 5 bases, with 16 bases between. The CDR3 is 15 residues long. Germline values: CDR1 SGHDT, CDR2 YYEEEE. Libraries were prepared by immunoSEQ multiplex PCR; TCRdb keeps only in-frame clonotypes and omits some of them. Counted here are 45,000 to 60,000 clones, 85% to 95% occurring once; the ten biggest clones make up less than 3.5%. Sequenced input: PBMCs. The source is a human donor in good health. Some clones in this sample may be carry-over from other donors' samples. The rearrangement uses TRBV5-6 and TRBJ1-6; possible D gene TRBD1, 6 bases. CDR3 DNA sequence: TGTGCCAGCGGACTAGGGGGTGTAGATAATTCACCCCTCCACTTT. Translation gives CASGLGGVDNSPLHF.